The 32 T cell receptor beta chains below come from one sample, sequenced in a study of blood T cell repertoires in COVID-19. TCRdb's table, derived via immunoSEQ multiplex PCR, lists solely in-frame clones and lacks some. Of 300,000 to 400,000 clones detected, around 80% appear once; the ten largest clones hold around 3%. Material for sequencing was peripheral blood. Receptors originate from a man aged 30 to 39 with active or convalescent COVID-19.

The chain links TRBV7-2 to TRBJ1-5, with TRBD1 as a possible D gene (6 bases). The V gene lost 0 bases and the J gene lost 3 bases, with 15 bases spanning the gap. Germline V gene lookup returns CDR1 SGHTA and CDR2 FQGNSA. The CDR3 has 17 amino acids. As DNA, the CDR3 is TGTGCCAGCAGCTTAGCGGGAGGGACACCGTACAATCAGCCCCAGCATTTT. As protein: CASSLAGGTPYNQPQHF. The entire variable domain, with the rest obtained from reference TRBV7-2 and TRBJ1-5, is as follows: GAGVSQSPSNKVTEKGKDVELRCDPISGHTALYWYRQSLGQGLEFLIYFQGNSAPDKSGLPSDRFSAERTGGSVSTLTIQRTQQEDSAVYLCASSLAGGTPYNQPQHFGDGTRLSIL.

This chain joins TRBV28 and TRBJ1-5; D is unresolved. CDR3 length equals 15 residues. The germline V gene encodes CDR1 MDHEN and CDR2 SYDVKM. V shed 3 bases and J shed 2 bases, with 11 bases lying between them. The CDR3: CASSLPDFRNQPQHF. The CDR3 DNA sequence: TGTGCCAGCAGTTTGCCCGACTTTCGCAATCAGCCCCAGCATTTT.

CDR3 DNA sequence: TGTGCCAGCTCACCCCTGGGACAGGGGGCAGGGCAGCCCCAGCATTTT. Amino acids: CASSPLGQGAGQPQHF. The V call is TRBV18, the J call TRBJ1-5, with TRBD1 identical over 12 bases. Germline lookup yields CDR1 KGHSH and CDR2 LQKENI. The ends lost 3 bases at V and 7 bases at J; junction bases unmatched: 7. The CDR3 contains 16 residues.

The chain recombines TRBV29-1 with TRBJ1-1; 9 nucleotides align to TRBD1. The CDR3 contains 18 residues. Germline V CDR1 and CDR2: SQVTM, ANQGSEA. Trimming removed 0 bases from V and 2 bases from J; junction bases left unmatched: 13. The CDR3 region is CSVEETPRSGQGNTEAFF. The CDR3 region has the DNA TGCAGCGTTGAAGAAACCCCCAGGTCGGGACAGGGAAACACTGAAGCTTTCTTT.

The DNA for the CDR3 is TGTGCCATCAGTGAGTCGAGGCAGGGCTATGGCTACACCTTC. It codes for CAISESRQGYGYTF. The rearrangement joins TRBV10-3 to TRBJ1-2; weak D call: TRBD1 (5 bases). The germline V gene has CDR1 ENHRY and CDR2 SYGVKD. Trimming stripped 0 bases from V and 4 bases from J, with 9 bases between. This CDR3 has 14 amino acids.

CDR3: CASSLRDSSYNEQFF. CDR3 sequence (DNA): TGCGCCAGCAGCTTGAGGGACAGCTCCTACAATGAGCAGTTCTTC. V usage is TRBV5-1 and J usage is TRBJ2-1, with 7 bases that match TRBD1. V shed 1 base and J 0 bases; nucleotides not matched to a gene: 1. CDR1 and CDR2 from the germline V gene are SGHRS and YFSETQ. This CDR3 region has 15 residues.

V gene TRBV10-2 combines with J gene TRBJ2-1; 7 nucleotides align to TRBD1. V lost 6 bases to trimming and J lost 6 bases; unmatched junction nucleotides: 2. This CDR3 has 12 amino acids. Germline CDR1 and CDR2: WSHSY and SAAADI. The CDR3 DNA sequence: TGCGCCAGCAGGGGGACAGTCAATGAGCAGTTCTTC. This codes for CASRGTVNEQFF.

This clone has a single count. The J gene is TRBJ1-1, the V gene TRBV5-4, with D possibly being TRBD1 (5 bases). V dropped 1 base and J dropped 5 bases, with 12 bases sitting between them. The germline V gene has CDR1 SGHNT and CDR2 YYREEE (reference sequence). This CDR3 is 14 amino acids long. The CDR3 DNA sequence: TGTGCCAGCAGCTTGACAATGGGGGGAACTGAAGCTTTCTTT. Translated, it gives CASSLTMGGTEAFF. Full variable domain (missing parts from reference TRBV5-4 and TRBJ1-1): ETGVTQSPTHLIKTRGQQVTLRCSSQSGHNTVSWYQQALGQGPQFIFQYYREEENGRGNFPPRFSGLQFPNYSSELNVNALELDDSALYLCASSLTMGGTEAFFGQGTRLTVV.

DNA for the CDR3: TGTGCCAGCAGCCAGGGGCGGGGGGCCGGGGAGCTGTTTTTT. Translated: CASSQGRGAGELFF. The V and J genes are TRBV4-2 and TRBJ2-2, with 8 bases that match TRBD2. Trimming took 3 bases from V and 6 from J; bases not matched to a gene: 3. The V gene's germline CDR1 is LGHNA and CDR2 YNFKEQ. This CDR3 comprises 14 residues.

J is TRBJ1-2 and V is TRBV7-9; no clear D gene. This CDR3 spans 13 amino acids. The germline V and J ends were trimmed by 5 bases and 8 bases, with 15 bases remaining between them. Germline CDR1 is SEHNR and CDR2 is FQNEAQ (reference sequence). In DNA, the CDR3 is TGTGCCAGCAGCCCCTCGGGGATGGGGGGCTACACCTTC. Its translation: CASSPSGMGGYTF. Full variable domain (missing parts from reference TRBV7-9 and TRBJ1-2): DTGVSQNPRHKITKRGQNVTFRCDPISEHNRLYWYRQTLGQGPEFLTYFQNEAQLEKSRLLSDRFSAERPKGSFSTLEIQRTEQGDSAMYLCASSPSGMGGYTFGSGTRLTVV.

About this clone: A read error may explain this, as a much larger clone is one base away. This chain connects TRBV2 to TRBJ2-7; no clear D gene. In germline, CDR1 is SNHLY, CDR2 FYNNEI. V was shortened by 5 bases and J by 3 bases, with 8 bases between the two germline ends. CDR3 length: 12 residues. The CDR3 is CASSYSLYEQYF. The DNA of the CDR3 is TGTGCCAGCAGTTATAGCCTCTACGAGCAGTACTTC.

The chain is built from TRBV4-2 and TRBJ1-6, with TRBD1 as a possible D gene (5 bases). Trimming cost V 2 bases and J 10 bases, with 15 bases left between them. This CDR3 has 15 amino acids. The V gene's germline CDR1 is LGHNA and CDR2 YNFKEQ. CDR3 in amino acids: CASSQPIGVMSPLHF. CDR3 DNA: TGTGCCAGCAGCCAACCGATAGGGGTAATGTCACCCCTCCACTTT.

This clone was seen only once. The V gene is TRBV28, the J gene TRBJ1-2, with TRBD1 as a possible D gene (6 bases). CDR3 length: 13 amino acids. Looked up from germline, CDR1 is MDHEN and CDR2 is SYDVKM. Deletions cut 7 bases from V and 5 bases from J, with 14 bases between. CDR3 bases: TGTGCCAGCATCCGCGAAGGGGGTTATGGCTACACCTTC. Translated, it gives CASIREGGYGYTF.

The J gene is TRBJ2-1, the V gene TRBV28, with TRBD1 matching over 9 bases. The CDR3 runs to 19 residues. Germline values: CDR1 MDHEN, CDR2 SYDVKM. V dropped 4 bases and J dropped 2; count of bases not matched to a gene: 15. The CDR3 DNA reads TGTGCCAGCAGTTCCGTCCGGGACAGGGTATATGTGCCCTACAATGAGCAGTTCTTC. Encoded protein: CASSSVRDRVYVPYNEQFF.

The chain joins TRBV30 to TRBJ2-3, with D possibly being TRBD2 (5 bases). This CDR3 is 14 amino acids long. The ends were cut back, 1 base at V and 4 bases at J, with 12 bases in the middle. The germline CDR1 and CDR2 sequences are GTSNPN and SVGIG (reference sequence). The CDR3 region has the DNA TGTGCCTGGAGTGGGGAGCGGCGGCCAGATACGCAGTATTTT. This sequence encodes CAWSGERRPDTQYF.

This sequence joins TRBV5-1 and TRBJ2-7; 8 bases are shared with TRBD1. The CDR3 extends over 14 amino acids. Germline CDR1 is SGHRS and CDR2 is YFSETQ. The J segment lost 3 bases and the V segment lost 4 bases, leaving 6 bases of the junction unmatched. The CDR3 bases are TGCGCCAGCAGCCTCGACAGGGGAGGCTACGAGCAGTACTTC. This codes for CASSLDRGGYEQYF.

The table lists this clone with a count of one. V is TRBV12-3 or TRBV12-4 and J is TRBJ2-1; 7 nucleotides match TRBD1. V was pared by 6 bases and J by 4 bases, with 3 bases of the junction left unmatched. The CDR3 has 13 amino acids. The CDR3 coding sequence is TGTGCCAGCAGCAAGGACAGGTACAATGAGCAGTTCTTC. It yields the protein CASSKDRYNEQFF.

V is TRBV7-6 and J is TRBJ2-2; D possibly corresponds to TRBD2 (5 bases). In germline, CDR1 is SGHVS, CDR2 FNYEAQ. The CDR3 contains 16 residues. The germline V and J ends were trimmed by 4 bases and 1 base, with 13 bases remaining between them. CDR3 protein: CASSSTRPGNTGELFF. CDR3 DNA sequence: TGTGCCAGCAGCTCTACTAGGCCCGGGAACACCGGGGAGCTGTTTTTT.

Here the CDR3 DNA reads TGTGCCTGGAGTGAACGGAGTCAGCCCCAGCATTTT. Its translation is CAWSERSQPQHF. This chain uses TRBV30 with TRBJ1-5; D is uncertain. The CDR3 runs 12 residues. Germline CDR1 GTSNPN, CDR2 SVGIG (reference sequence). With 1 base removed from V and 6 bases from J, the gap between germline ends came to 7 bases.

V gene TRBV7-2 combines with J gene TRBJ1-1, with TRBD1 matching 8 bases. This CDR3 has 15 amino acids. Germline V gene lookup returns CDR1 SGHTA and CDR2 FQGNSA. V dropped 5 bases and J dropped 0; count of bases not matched to a gene: 5. CDR3 DNA: TGTGCCAGCAGCACGCGACAGGGGATGAACACTGAAGCTTTCTTT. This translates into CASSTRQGMNTEAFF.

The J gene is TRBJ2-3, the V gene TRBV7-6; a weak D match, TRBD2 (6 bases). V was clipped by 3 bases and J by 0 bases, with 19 bases between them. Per germline, CDR1 SGHVS and CDR2 FNYEAQ. There are 18 residues in the CDR3. The CDR3 DNA sequence: TGTGCCAGCAGCTTTAGGCCCCAGGAGGGCATTAGCACAGATACGCAGTATTTT. This sequence encodes CASSFRPQEGISTDTQYF.

The CDR3 is CASSQDDLAGGRETQYF. The CDR3 coding sequence is TGTGCCAGCAGCCAAGATGATCTAGCGGGGGGGCGAGAGACCCAGTACTTC. J is TRBJ2-5 and V is TRBV3-1 (or the pseudogene TRBV3-2), with 12 bases identical to TRBD2. Germline V gives CDR1 LGHDT, CDR2 YNNKEL (reference sequence). The CDR3 has 17 amino acids. The junction had 6 bases not matched to a gene; V was cut back by 0 bases and J by 4 bases.

The chain carries TRBV5-1 and TRBJ2-3, with D possibly being TRBD2 (7 bases). Trimming left V 0 bases short and J 3 bases short, with 11 bases between. The CDR3 runs to 15 residues. The germline V gene encodes CDR1 SGHRS and CDR2 YFSETQ. The CDR3 DNA is TGCGCCAGCAGCTTGGACCGGGGGGCAACAGATACGCAGTATTTT. It encodes CASSLDRGATDTQYF.

This chain connects TRBV19 to TRBJ1-1, with no clear D. Per the germline V gene, CDR1 is LNHDA and CDR2 is SQIVND (reference sequence). Trimming pared 4 bases from V and 1 base from J, leaving 7 bases between. This CDR3 has 13 amino acids. The CDR3 here is CASSRQKNTEAFF. The CDR3 DNA is TGTGCCAGTAGTAGGCAAAAGAACACTGAAGCTTTCTTT. Supplemented by reference TRBV19 and TRBJ1-1, the full variable domain reads DGGITQSPKYLFRKEGQNVTLSCEQNLNHDAMYWYRQDPGQGLRLIYYSQIVNDFQKGDIAEGYSVSREKKESFPLTVTSAQKNPTAFYLCASSRQKNTEAFFGQGTRLTVV.

This chain uses TRBV30 with TRBJ2-1; TRBD2 matches 9 bases. CDR3 length: 14 amino acids. J was trimmed by 8 bases and V by 2 bases; bases with no gene match: 7. Germline V gene sequence: CDR1 GTSNPN, CDR2 SVGIG (reference sequence). The CDR3 here is CAWSKGLARHEQFF. CDR3 DNA: TGTGCCTGGAGTAAGGGACTAGCTAGGCATGAGCAGTTCTTC.

V gene TRBV2 combines with J gene TRBJ2-1; 7 nucleotides agree with TRBD2. The CDR3 totals 14 residues. The germline CDR1 and CDR2 sequences are SNHLY and FYNNEI. Trimming cost V 6 bases and J 4 bases; bases outside gene matches: 6. The CDR3 coding sequence is TGTGCCAGCAGGGAAACTAGCGCGTACAATGAGCAGTTCTTC. It encodes CASRETSAYNEQFF.

This clone has only a few counts. CDR3 nucleotide sequence: TGTGCCAGCAGTTCGGGACAGGGGGCCCAAGAGACCCAGTACTTC. It is translated as CASSSGQGAQETQYF. This chain joins TRBV28 and TRBJ2-5, with 12 bases matching TRBD1. Looked up from germline, CDR1 is MDHEN and CDR2 is SYDVKM. J gave up 1 base and V 4 bases, and 1 base lay outside the gene matches. The CDR3 has 15 amino acids.

This clone appeared a single time. This chain connects TRBV4-3 to TRBJ2-7; D gene unclear. V gave up 0 bases and J gave up 0 bases, with 6 bases separating them. This CDR3 is built from 14 residues. Per germline, CDR1 LGHNA and CDR2 YSLEER. The CDR3 DNA sequence: TGCGCCAGCAGCCAAGACAGGTACTCCTACGAGCAGTACTTC. Encoded protein: CASSQDRYSYEQYF.

The rearrangement uses TRBV28 and TRBJ2-2, with D possibly TRBD2 on 6 matching bases. There are 17 residues in the CDR3. Trimming pared 1 base from V and 3 bases from J, leaving 15 bases between. Per the germline V gene, CDR1 is MDHEN and CDR2 is SYDVKM. In DNA, the CDR3 is TGTGCCAGCAGTTTATCTTCTCGGGACTTCGACACCGGGGAGCTGTTTTTT. It is translated as CASSLSSRDFDTGELFF.

J is TRBJ2-1 and V is TRBV2; no clear D. The CDR3 is made up of 14 amino acids. Germline assignment: CDR1 SNHLY and CDR2 FYNNEI. The germline V and J ends were trimmed by 8 bases and 6 bases, with 17 bases remaining between them. The CDR3 spells CASLGGLTSNEQFF. The CDR3 nucleotides are TGTGCCAGCCTCGGCGGCCTTACTTCCAATGAGCAGTTCTTC.

The chain links TRBV12-5 to TRBJ2-7; D is unresolved. CDR3 length: 14 residues. Per germline, CDR1 LGHNT and CDR2 FRNRAP. Trimming pared 2 bases from V and 4 bases from J, leaving 12 bases between. CDR3 protein: CASGLSDGLYEQYF. Here the CDR3 DNA reads TGTGCTAGTGGTTTGTCCGACGGGTTGTACGAGCAGTACTTC.

The CDR3 nucleotides read TGTGCCAGCGAGACTCCCCGGGGCACAGATACGCAGTATTTT. This sequence encodes CASETPRGTDTQYF. This chain connects TRBV2 to TRBJ2-3; D remains unclear. The germline gives CDR1 SNHLY, CDR2 FYNNEI. There are 14 residues in the CDR3. V lost 8 bases to trimming and J lost 1 base, with 13 bases between them.